This record concerns one TCR beta chain sequence. Measured with immunoSEQ multiplex PCR; TCRdb has only the in-frame clones, and not every one. Of a few hundred thousand clones in the sample, roughly 90% are singletons; the top ten hold 9.5%. The data originate from a study of blood T cell repertoires in COVID-19. Participants' reported clinical history set cohort assignment. Before being deemed recovered, Cohort 3 donors had two negative PCRs, clearance, or symptom resolution. Trimming left V 6 bases short and J 6 bases short, with 6 bases between. CDR3 length equals 12 residues. Germline lookup yields CDR1 MDHEN and CDR2 SYDVKM.

This TCR derives from a middle-aged woman who had recovered from COVID-19. Sequenced material: PBMCs or T cells enriched from blood (not recorded which). V and J are TRBV28 and TRBJ1-6; D unresolved. CDR3 amino acids: CASSRLNSPLHF. For the CDR3, the DNA is TGTGCCAGCAGCCGACTTAATTCACCCCTCCACTTT.